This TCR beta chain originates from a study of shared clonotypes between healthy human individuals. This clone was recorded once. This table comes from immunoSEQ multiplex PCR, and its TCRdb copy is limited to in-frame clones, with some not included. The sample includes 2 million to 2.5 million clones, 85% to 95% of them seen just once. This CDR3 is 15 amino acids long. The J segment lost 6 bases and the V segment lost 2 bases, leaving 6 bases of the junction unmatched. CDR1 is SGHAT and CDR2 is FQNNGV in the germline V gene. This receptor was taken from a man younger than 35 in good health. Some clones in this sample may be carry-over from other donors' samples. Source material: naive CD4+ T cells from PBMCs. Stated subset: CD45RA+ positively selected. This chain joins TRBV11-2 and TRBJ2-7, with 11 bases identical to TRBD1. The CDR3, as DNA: TGTGCCAGCAGCTTATTGGGACAGGGGGGTGTCGAGCAGTACTTC. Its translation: CASSLLGQGGVEQYF.